Sequencing of this T cell receptor (beta chain) was carried out in a study of OX40 agonist ivuxolimab in advanced cancers. The overall study: Patients took ivuxolimab, an agonistic anti-OX40 (CD134) antibody. Hepatocellular carcinoma, melanoma, renal cell or head and neck cancer occurred in dose-escalation patients.

Study observations and caveats: Expanded clones tended on average to be more numerous among CD8+ T cells than CD4+.

As concerns this clone: Its antigen remains unknown.

Sequencing was performed with immunoSEQ multiplex PCR; in TCRdb, only in-frame clones are kept and a portion is missing. The sample has around 64,000 clones, less than 90% seen once. The length of the CDR3 is 15 residues. Germline CDR1 is SGHTS and CDR2 is YDEGEE. V shed 2 bases and J shed 1 base, with 12 bases lying between them. The source was CD4+ or CD8+ T cells sorted from blood, collected in a trial of the OX40 agonist ivuxolimab. The receptor was derived from an adult with an advanced solid tumor such as melanoma, head and neck, liver or kidney cancer. The rearrangement joins TRBV5-8 to TRBJ2-5, with D perhaps assigned TRBD1 or TRBD2 (6 bases each). CDR3 in amino acids: CASSFRGPRQETQYF. Here the CDR3 DNA reads TGTGCCAGCAGCTTTCGGGGGCCCCGCCAAGAGACCCAGTACTTC.